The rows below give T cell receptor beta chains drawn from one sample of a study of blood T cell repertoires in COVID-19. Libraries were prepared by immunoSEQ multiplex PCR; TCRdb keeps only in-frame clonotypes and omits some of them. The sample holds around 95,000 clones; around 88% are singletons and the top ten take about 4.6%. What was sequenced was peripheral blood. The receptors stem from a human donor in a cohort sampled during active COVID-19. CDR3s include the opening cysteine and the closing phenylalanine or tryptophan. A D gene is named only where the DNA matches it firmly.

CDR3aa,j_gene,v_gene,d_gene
CASSNLGTVNTGELFF,TRBJ2-2,TRBV28,TRBD1
CASRQLAGDYNEQFF,TRBJ2-1,TRBV19,TRBD2
CASSYLHEQFF,TRBJ2-1,TRBV6-6,-
CASSPRTGSTNTGELFF,TRBJ2-2,TRBV27,TRBD1
CASSPLGAGARETQYF,TRBJ2-5,TRBV18,TRBD2
CASSQGQGSYEQYF,TRBJ2-7,TRBV3-1/TRBV3-2,-
CASSFTQGAGTDTQYF,TRBJ2-3,TRBV25-1,TRBD1
CASSPNRGQGTGELFF,TRBJ2-2,TRBV7-9,TRBD1
CATSKRQGADSYTEAFF,TRBJ1-1,TRBV27,TRBD1
CASTLGGQSTDTQYF,TRBJ2-3,TRBV28,-
CASSRTSGRAQYF,TRBJ2-3,TRBV6-6,TRBD2
CASSPPSIYEQYF,TRBJ2-7,TRBV7-9,-
CASSIMASGSTDTQYF,TRBJ2-3,TRBV19,TRBD2
CASSQVSNQPQHF,TRBJ1-5,TRBV4-2,-
CASSLVAWREVTYQETQYF,TRBJ2-5,TRBV7-9,TRBD2
CASRAPGTGGTEAFF,TRBJ1-1,TRBV2,TRBD1
CASRGTTYTDTQYF,TRBJ2-3,TRBV5-4,-
CATTLTPPGSEQFF,TRBJ2-1,TRBV6-5,-
CASSQTSGNTGELFF,TRBJ2-2,TRBV6-6,TRBD2
CASSLTGQGASYEQYF,TRBJ2-7,TRBV28,TRBD1
CASSLRTGGRADTQYF,TRBJ2-3,TRBV18,TRBD1
CASSFGLAKGYEQYF,TRBJ2-7,TRBV11-2,TRBD2
CASSQATFGTGREKLFF,TRBJ1-4,TRBV4-1,TRBD1
CASSDPGKPEDQPQHF,TRBJ1-5,TRBV6-4,-
CASSLLGSGGEWEQFF,TRBJ2-1,TRBV11-2,TRBD2
CASSPRGRVEQFF,TRBJ2-1,TRBV5-4,-
CASSTGTATNEKLFF,TRBJ1-4,TRBV19,TRBD1
CASSAGGSETQYF,TRBJ2-5,TRBV28,TRBD2
CASSLAPDRTYEQYF,TRBJ2-7,TRBV5-1,-
CASSPAVLTNTGELFF,TRBJ2-2,TRBV18,-
CAISGTAIWGYTF,TRBJ1-2,TRBV10-3,-
CASSYSGQYNSPLHF,TRBJ1-6,TRBV6-5,TRBD1
CAISFGGELFF,TRBJ2-2,TRBV10-3,-
CASGGSSYNEQFF,TRBJ2-1,TRBV10-2,-
CASSFRVGREETQYF,TRBJ2-5,TRBV5-1,-